Sequencing of this T cell receptor beta chain was carried out in a study of cytomegalovirus exposure and HLA in healthy donors. Study-wide context: A subsequent analysis reported that the roughly 120 validation repertoires were produced on the same platform that had also been used for the roughly 670 first-cohort repertoires. General study points: According to the study, roughly 160 TCR beta chains were cytomegalovirus-associated.

About this clone: Its antigen is not identified.

V lost 1 base, J lost 0 bases, and 25 bases lay in between. CDR3 length equals 21 residues. CDR1 is LNHNV and CDR2 is YYDKDF in the germline V gene (reference sequence). The method was immunoSEQ multiplex PCR; TCRdb's version includes in-frame clones alone and lacks a portion of them. This sample has some 170,000 clones, with around nine tenths found just once. The TCR originated in a woman aged 18 to 35 in good health and CMV-seronegative. The rearrangement joins TRBV15 to TRBJ2-1, with D possibly being TRBD2 (6 bases). Source material: PBMCs. The DNA for the CDR3 is TGTGCCACCAGCAGAGTAACGCCTTTGTCCTGGGCGGGGAGCTCCTACAATGAGCAGTTCTTC. Protein: CATSRVTPLSWAGSSYNEQFF.